The 16 T cell receptor beta chains presented below share a single source sample, sequenced in a study of tumor-infiltrating lymphocytes in primary liver carcinoma. Co-extracting RNA and DNA was done with roughly 18-32 mg of unsorted bulk tissue as input. From 500 ng of total RNA, TCR beta-specific cDNA was reverse-transcribed using a constant-region primer. Three nested multiplex PCR rounds, a slightly modified ARM-PCR, produced the libraries for TCR beta. Investigators reported that the first two PCR rounds, at 10 cycles each, used TRBV1-TRBV30 forward primers with a C-beta reverse primer. TCRdb analysed the multiplex PCR reads with MiXCR anew, one entry per CDR3 protein. The profile shows fewer than 75,000 distinct CDR3 sequences, about 71% of them singletons. Sample: liver tumor tissue from sampling region 4. Described subset: tumor region T4, right-lateral pole. The receptors were sampled from a man between 40 and 49 years old with primary liver carcinoma and hepatitis B virus infection.

Details on this clonotype: One end of the junction varies from germline; a read error may be responsible. The chain couples TRBV4-1 to TRBJ1-2; 8 bases are shared with TRBD1. The CDR3 totals 14 residues. Looked up from germline, CDR1 is MGHRA and CDR2 is YSYEKL. CDR3 protein: CASNQGDRNHGYTF. Written as DNA, the CDR3 is TGCGCCAGCAACCAAGGGGACAGGAACCATGGTTACACCTTC.

This clonotype was seen just once. One junction end disagrees with the germline gene, perhaps due to a read error. The CDR3 spells CTSSLRPGTGGSGELLF. CDR3 DNA sequence: TGCACCAGCAGCCTGAGACCCGGGACAGGGGGCTCAGGGGAGCTGTTATTT. J is TRBJ2-2 and V is TRBV4-1; 12 bases match TRBD1. This CDR3 comprises 17 residues. Germline CDR1 reads MGHRA; CDR2 reads YSYEKL.

This clonotype has just one count. Just one base apart from a much larger clone, this may be a read error. This chain joins TRBV4-3 and TRBJ2-7; D perhaps matches TRBD2 (6 bases). Germline CDR1 and CDR2: LGHNA and YSLEER. CDR3 size: 16 residues. CDR3 nucleotide sequence: TGCACCAGCAGCCAAGAAATAGCGGCGAGCTCCTACGAGCAGTACTTC. Translation: CTSSQEIAASSYEQYF.

This clonotype showed up many times. The CDR3 protein is CASSSGPSGRIFEQFF. CDR3 bases: TGTGCCAGCAGCTCGGGCCCCAGCGGGAGGATCTTTGAGCAGTTCTTC. The gene calls are TRBV11-2 and TRBJ2-1; 9 bases agree with TRBD2. Germline-derived CDR1 and CDR2 are SGHAT and FQNNGV. The CDR3 consists of 16 residues. V lost 4 bases and J lost 9; bases outside the gene matches: 13.

Only a few counts were recorded for this clonotype. The CDR3 carries no conserved terminal phenylalanine or tryptophan, so it likely arises from a read error. V gene TRBV11-2 combines with J gene TRBJ2-7, with a possible D match to TRBD1 (5 bases). CDR1 and CDR2 from the germline V gene are SGHAT and FQNNGV. V lost 4 bases and J 2 bases, leaving 12 bases between the germline ends. The CDR3 consists of 14 residues. The CDR3: CASSSNRNPYEQYL. The DNA of the CDR3 is TGTGCCAGCAGCTCTAACAGGAACCCCTACGAGCAGTACCTC.

As concerns this clonotype: This may stem from a read error, because a much larger clone lies one nucleotide away. The rearrangement links TRBV11-1 to TRBJ2-5; D remains ambiguous. The CDR3 is 12 amino acids. Germline lookup yields CDR1 SGHAT and CDR2 FQDESV (reference sequence). Trimming removed 7 bases at V and 5 bases at J, with 11 bases between. The CDR3 loop is CASNQLGETQYF. DNA of the CDR3: TGTGCCAGCAACCAGCTGGGGGAGACCCAGTACTTC.

A word on this clonotype: One end of the junction fails to match germline, which may point to a read error. The CDR3 spells CTSSLGPGAGANVLTF. CDR3 nucleotide sequence: TGTACCAGCAGCTTAGGTCCCGGGGCTGGGGCCAACGTCCTGACTTTC. The chain combines TRBV11-2 with TRBJ2-6, with D perhaps matching TRBD2 (5 bases). This CDR3 is 16 amino acids long. CDR1 and CDR2 from the germline V gene are SGHAT and FQNNGV.

This clonotype was detected many times. The chain combines TRBV9 with TRBJ2-7, with D perhaps TRBD1 (6 bases). Looked up from germline, CDR1 is SGDLS and CDR2 is YYNGEE. V was trimmed by 3 bases and J by 4 bases, leaving 14 bases between them. CDR3 length: 14 amino acids. The CDR3 DNA is TGTGCCAGCAGCGCCGGGACACGTGATTACGAGCAGTACTTC. Its translation: CASSAGTRDYEQYF.

As for this clonotype: The conserved closing phenylalanine or tryptophan is absent in this CDR3, likely reflecting a read error. The limits of the CDR3 on the DNA are not certain, so only TCRdb's listed CDR3 is given. The V and J genes are TRBV7-9 and TRBJ2-2; TRBD1 reflects the table's D call only, with no check against the DNA. Looked up from germline, CDR1 is SEHNR and CDR2 is FQNEAQ (reference sequence). The CDR3 region is 14 residues in length, termini included. The CDR3 protein is CVSSLEGADGDPFL.

The rearrangement uses TRBV4-2 and TRBJ2-7, with D unclear. The CDR3 contains 15 residues. Trimming pared 0 bases from V and 9 bases from J, leaving 18 bases between. The germline gives CDR1 LGHNA, CDR2 YNFKEQ. The CDR3 is CASSQDRLVSTGQYF. CDR3 bases: TGTGCCAGCAGCCAAGATAGGCTAGTAAGCACCGGGCAGTACTTC.

This clonotype was found a few times. At one boundary the junction diverges from the germline segment, which might be a read error. The genes are TRBV4-3 and TRBJ2-3, with D hard to call. The CDR3 contains 14 residues. Germline assignment: CDR1 LGHNA and CDR2 YSLEER. The DNA of the CDR3 is TGCGCCAGCAGCCAACCCGACCTGAGCGATACGCAGTATTTC. Its protein product is CASSQPDLSDTQYF.

In its sample, this clonotype was seen a few times. The chain recombines TRBV7-8 with TRBJ1-4; TRBD1 aligns across 9 bases. The CDR3 covers 16 residues. Losses at the gene ends were 5 bases for V and 5 bases for J; bases not matched to a gene: 9. Germline V gives CDR1 SGHVS, CDR2 FQNEAQ. CDR3 in DNA: TGTGCCAGCAGCCCCCAACTGACAGGGGGGAATGAAAAACTGTTTTTT. It is translated as CASSPQLTGGNEKLFF.

The table lists this clonotype with many counts. The rearrangement joins TRBV6-5 to TRBJ2-7, with 10 bases lining up with TRBD1. This CDR3 spans 13 amino acids. With 6 bases clipped from V and 3 bases from J, the junction kept 2 bases outside the gene matches. Germline lookup yields CDR1 MNHEY and CDR2 SVGAGI. Here the CDR3 reads CASSRDRGYEQYF. For the CDR3, the DNA is TGTGCCAGCAGCCGGGACAGGGGCTACGAGCAGTACTTC.

The chain employs TRBV11-2 and TRBJ2-7; D is ambiguous. Germline CDR1 reads SGHAT; CDR2 reads FQNNGV. V lost 3 bases to trimming and J lost 3 bases, with 15 bases between them. The CDR3 covers 15 residues. The CDR3 loop reads CASSFMASRVYEQYF. In DNA form, the CDR3 reads TGTGCCAGCAGCTTTATGGCGAGTCGTGTCTACGAGCAGTACTTC.

On this clonotype: An end of the junction differs from the germline gene, which may be a read error. The CDR3 nucleotides read TGTTCCAGCACTTTCCCCCAGGGTGATTGGCACACCGGGGAGCTGTTTTTT. Amino acid sequence: CSSTFPQGDWHTGELFF. This chain links TRBV7-8 with TRBJ2-2; a weak D match, TRBD1 (5 bases). The CDR3 is 17 residues long. CDR1 SGHVS and CDR2 FQNEAQ come from the germline V gene.

For this clonotype: Sequence at one end of the junction differs from germline and may be a read error. The V and J genes are TRBV14 and TRBJ1-1; no clear D gene. This CDR3 has 14 amino acids. Germline V gene data show CDR1 as SGHDN and CDR2 as FVKESK. The CDR3 here is CANSQPGVGTEAFF. The CDR3, as DNA: TGTGCCAACAGCCAACCGGGAGTCGGCACTGAAGCTTTCTTT.